This T cell receptor beta chain was found in a study of CD8 T cells in ankylosing spondylitis (dated by TCRdb to 2016 to 2017). Broadly, across the study: The study profiled T cell receptor beta repertoires in healthy donors and ankylosing spondylitis patients to find disease-linked TCR variants. Samples of peripheral blood were taken, and for ankylosing spondylitis patients, synovial fluid was collected as well. The whole study cohort included about a hundred healthy donors and about two dozen ankylosing spondylitis patients.

Points the paper makes about the study in general: Some TCR beta motif variants had previously been reported in synovial fluid and blood of reactive arthritis patients, which suggested common disease-initiation mechanisms. The disease-linked clones had a CD8+ phenotype and were found at relatively low frequencies in peripheral blood. A TCR beta motif made up of several highly homologous amino acid variants appeared to be characteristic of blood from ankylosing spondylitis patients. The disease-linked clones were reported to be significantly enriched in matched synovial fluid samples from ankylosing spondylitis patients.

TCRdb lists the instrument as Illumina HiSeq 2500. TCR beta libraries were prepared by quantitative 5'-RACE with molecular barcodes. The study's processing was this. A new computational method based on a probabilistic model of VDJ rearrangement was used to identify disease-linked TCR variants. TCRdb trimmed the raw reads at Q25, called clones with MiXCR and kept productive beta chains. Records with the same CDR3 protein are collapsed into one entry carrying the most frequent genes and DNA. The V and J calls, along with clone size, are taken from TCRdb and not from the paper's own processing. The sample records 180,000 or so distinct CDR3 sequences, under 14% of which are singletons. Together, the top ten hold about 29% of the sample. Comments on this clonotype: Its antigen has not been determined. No base-level quality is on record; no much larger clone is a single base apart.

Sequences SGHTA (CDR1) and FQGNSA (CDR2) are obtained from the germline V gene. The V end loses 5 bases and the J end loses 2 bases, and a stretch of 12 bases separates them. The CDR3, from cysteine to phenylalanine, totals 14 residues. The entry retains the CDR3 DNA only, 42 bases that are in frame from base 1. The V and J segments used are TRBV7-2 and TRBJ1-2; tentative D gene TRBD1, with 6 bases matching. Sequencing was performed on blood, either unsorted or a sorted T cell fraction (not recorded which). The origin of this receptor is a male donor with ankylosing spondylitis or in good health (not recorded which). The encoded CDR3 is CASSDRDKNYGYTF. The base sequence is TGTGCCAGCAGCGACCGGGACAAAAACTATGGCTACACCTTC. Here the CDR3 is joined to the reference TRBV7-2 and TRBJ1-2 genes, and the full variable domain is: GAGVSQSPSNKVTEKGKDVELRCDPISGHTALYWYRQSLGQGLEFLIYFQGNSAPDKSGLPSDRFSAERTGGSVSTLTIQRTQQEDSAVYLCASSDRDKNYGYTFGSGTRLTVV.